This T cell receptor (beta chain) was retrieved from a study of blood T cell repertoires in COVID-19. Looking at the study overall: Collection of acute and convalescent COVID-19 samples took place in the United States, Italy and Spain. PBMCs, B-cell-depleted T cells, or T cells provided the cDNA or gDNA that made up the material.

CDR1 is SEHNR, CDR2 FQNEAQ, per germline (reference sequence). Trimming cost V 5 bases and J 2 bases; bases outside gene matches: 16. The CDR3 sequence is 20 residues long. In the original analysis: Cell counts per sample came from amplifying reference gene primers. Assay used: immunoSEQ multiplex PCR; TCRdb lists only in-frame clones, some missing. The V and J calls and clone size come from that table; D and trimming were worked out from the DNA. The table records roughly 160,000 clones, around 82% of them present only once. This chain joins TRBV7-9 and TRBJ2-3; 13 positions agree with TRBD2. This TCR came from a man younger than 35 with active or convalescent COVID-19. Sequenced: peripheral blood. DNA of the CDR3: TGTGCCAGCAGCAGAGCCAGTAAAACTAGCGGGAGGGCCTTCACAGATACGCAGTATTTT. This sequence encodes CASSRASKTSGRAFTDTQYF.